Shown below are 13 T cell receptor beta chains from a single sample sequenced in a study of control samples from healthy donors and cancer patients. The repertoire was sequenced with immunoSEQ multiplex PCR; TCRdb's copy has only in-frame clones and lacks some. The table lists 150,000 or so clones, about 90% of them singletons. Sample: blood. These receptors were collected from a man between 25 and 39 years old in good health.

The chain recombines TRBV6-5 with TRBJ1-4; 7 positions agree with TRBD1. The CDR3 runs 14 residues. Losses at the gene ends were 6 bases for V and 4 bases for J; bases not matched to a gene: 5. CDR1 MNHEY and CDR2 SVGAGI come from the germline V gene. The CDR3 loop is CASRGGQFNEKLFF. CDR3 in DNA: TGTGCCAGCAGGGGGGGACAGTTTAATGAAAAACTGTTTTTT.

The rearrangement links TRBV6-5 to TRBJ1-6; D not resolved. Germline V CDR1 and CDR2: MNHEY, SVGAGI. The CDR3 contains 15 residues. V was clipped by 2 bases and J by 10 bases, with 15 bases between them. The CDR3 spells CASSYGKTLESPLHF. As DNA, the CDR3 is TGTGCCAGCAGTTACGGGAAGACGCTAGAATCACCCCTCCACTTT.

J is TRBJ1-4 and V is TRBV6-2 or TRBV6-3; D remains ambiguous. The CDR3 has 14 amino acids. V was trimmed by 2 bases and J by 8 bases, leaving 12 bases between them. CDR1 and CDR2 (germline): MNHEY, SVGEGT. The CDR3 DNA reads as TGTGCCAGCAGTTACCCTCAAAGGAACGAAAAACTGTTTTTT. Translation gives CASSYPQRNEKLFF.

The chain uses TRBV10-1 and TRBJ2-3, with 13 bases identical to TRBD2. The germline V gene encodes CDR1 WNHNN and CDR2 SYGVQD (reference sequence). CDR3 length: 19 amino acids. Losses at the gene ends were 7 bases for V and 0 bases for J; bases not matched to a gene: 13. The CDR3 nucleotides read TGCGCCAGCACCCCCCGACTAGCGGGAGGCCTCCCTAGCACAGATACGCAGTATTTT. It encodes CASTPRLAGGLPSTDTQYF.

The chain carries TRBV28 and TRBJ2-5; 12 nucleotides agree with TRBD2. The CDR3 covers 17 residues. Germline CDR1 is MDHEN and CDR2 is SYDVKM. Losses at the gene ends were 3 bases for V and 5 bases for J; bases not matched to a gene: 10. CDR3 in amino acids: CASSFQSPGTSGETQYF. CDR3 nucleotide sequence: TGTGCCAGCAGTTTTCAGTCTCCCGGGACTAGCGGGGAGACCCAGTACTTC.

The V call is TRBV5-1, the J call TRBJ2-1, with D tentatively TRBD1 (6 bases). The V gene lost 0 bases and the J gene lost 0 bases, with 7 bases spanning the gap. Germline CDR1 is SGHRS and CDR2 is YFSETQ. The CDR3 runs to 15 residues. In DNA form, the CDR3 reads TGCGCCAGCAGCTTGGGACAGGACTCCTACAATGAGCAGTTCTTC. Amino acids: CASSLGQDSYNEQFF.

The chain recombines TRBV12-3 or TRBV12-4 with TRBJ2-5; D ambiguous. The V end was cut by 8 bases, the J end by 5 bases, with 3 bases between. The CDR3 runs 9 residues. The CDR3 reads CASGETQYF. CDR3 nucleotide sequence: TGTGCCAGCGGGGAGACCCAGTACTTC.

The sample holds a few counts of this clone. V gene TRBV19 combines with J gene TRBJ1-2; 7 bases match TRBD1. CDR1 LNHDA and CDR2 SQIVND come from the germline V gene (reference sequence). This CDR3 spans 14 amino acids. The trim removed 6 bases at V and 4 bases at J, leaving 8 bases unmatched. The CDR3 DNA follows: TGTGCCAGTAGGCCAACAAGACAGGGCTATGGCTACACCTTC. Protein product: CASRPTRQGYGYTF.

The chain links TRBV5-1 to TRBJ1-6; tentative D call: TRBD1 (6 bases). From germline, CDR1 is SGHRS and CDR2 YFSETQ. V was cut by 2 bases and J by 0 bases, with 12 bases left in between. The CDR3 is 17 residues long. The CDR3: CASSFRTGSSYNSPLHF. The CDR3 bases are TGCGCCAGCAGCTTCCGAACAGGGAGCTCCTATAATTCACCCCTCCACTTT. Together with reference TRBV5-1 and TRBJ1-6, the CDR3 gives the full variable domain: KAGVTQTPRYLIKTRGQQVTLSCSPISGHRSVSWYQQTPGQGLQFLFEYFSETQRNKGNFPGRFSGRQFSNSRSEMNVSTLELGDSALYLCASSFRTGSSYNSPLHFGNGTRLTVT.

The V and J genes are TRBV6-9 and TRBJ1-2; D remains ambiguous. Germline CDR1 is MNHGY and CDR2 is SVAAGI. This CDR3 has 8 amino acids. V was clipped by 7 bases and J by 9 bases, with 3 bases between them. The DNA of the CDR3 is TGTGCCAGCATAAGCTACACCTTC. Its translation is CASISYTF.

This chain uses TRBV6-6 with TRBJ2-1; D is unresolved. Germline CDR1 and CDR2: MNHNY and SVGAGI (reference sequence). The V gene lost 6 bases and the J gene lost 8 bases, with 14 bases spanning the gap. The CDR3 has 13 residues. The CDR3 protein is CASSLNAWDEQFF. In nucleotides, the CDR3 is TGTGCCAGCAGCCTGAACGCTTGGGATGAGCAGTTCTTC.

Regarding this clone: The identical CDR3 is also encoded by other nucleotide sequences in the sample. As DNA, the CDR3 is TGTGCCAGCAGTTTAGGACTGGCTTCATACGAGCAGTACTTC. This translates into CASSLGLASYEQYF. This sequence joins TRBV27 and TRBJ2-7; TRBD2 might be the D (5 bases). V dropped 2 bases and J dropped 4 bases, with 12 bases sitting between them. This CDR3 region has 14 residues. Germline V gives CDR1 MNHEY, CDR2 SMNVEV (reference sequence).

The chain links TRBV18 to TRBJ2-7; D unresolved. CDR1 KGHSH and CDR2 LQKENI come from the germline V gene. The CDR3 covers 14 residues. With 6 bases removed from V and 4 bases from J, the gap between germline ends came to 16 bases. The CDR3 protein is CASSTMSFPYEQYF. CDR3 sequence (DNA): TGTGCCAGCTCCACTATGTCATTCCCTTACGAGCAGTACTTC.